The sequence of this T cell receptor (beta chain) was determined in a study of cytomegalovirus exposure and HLA in healthy donors. Points from the study as a whole: Later, an analysis found that TCR clusters from the first cohort tended to co-occur in the approximately 130 validation repertoires. Researchers catalogued approximately 170 TCR beta chains as cytomegalovirus-associated.

This CDR3 region has 14 residues. CDR1 and CDR2 from the germline V gene are LGHNT and FRNRAP. V lost 5 bases and J lost 3, with 13 bases in between. With respect to this clone: Its antigen is undetermined.

Sequencing used immunoSEQ multiplex PCR; TCRdb keeps in-frame clones, though not all of them. The table shows about 120,000 clones, with around 90% occurring only once. Source material: PBMCs. The TCR comes from a young woman in good health and CMV-seronegative. The chain is built from TRBV12-5 and TRBJ1-1, with D possibly TRBD1 on 6 matching bases. CDR3 amino acids: CASGLGGRYTEAFF. The CDR3 region has the DNA TGTGCTAGTGGTCTCGGGGGGCGGTACACTGAAGCTTTCTTT.